These T cell receptor beta chains were read from a single sample in a study of shared clonotypes between healthy human individuals. Data came from immunoSEQ multiplex PCR; TCRdb stores just in-frame clones and leaves some out. The repertoire holds around 620,000 clones, with approximately 96% as singletons. The sequenced sample was naive CD8+ T cells sorted from blood. The receptors here all came from a woman in her thirties in good health. CDR3s include the opening cysteine and the closing phenylalanine or tryptophan. Fields, in order: D gene, J gene, clone size, V gene, CDR3 protein, CDR3 DNA. The D gene is left open where the match is weak. Expanded clones are given a class, and other clones once, few, many or no size at all.

d_call: -
j_call: TRBJ1-5
clone_size: -
v_call: TRBV5-6
cdr3_aa: CASSITFGANPNQPQHF
cdr3_nt: TGTGCCAGCAGCATTACGTTCGGGGCAAATCCGAATCAGCCCCAGCATTTT

d_call: TRBD1
j_call: TRBJ2-5
clone_size: -
v_call: TRBV5-1
cdr3_aa: CASSFDRGWAETQYF
cdr3_nt: TGCGCCAGCAGCTTCGACAGGGGTTGGGCGGAGACCCAGTACTTC

d_call: -
j_call: TRBJ2-3
clone_size: -
v_call: TRBV23-1
cdr3_aa: CASSPWNRRDLTDTQYF
cdr3_nt: TGCGCCAGCAGCCCCTGGAACAGGCGGGACCTCACAGATACGCAGTATTTT

d_call: TRBD1
j_call: TRBJ1-2
clone_size: -
v_call: TRBV28
cdr3_aa: CASSLEGAYGYTF
cdr3_nt: TGTGCCAGCAGTTTAGAGGGGGCTTATGGCTACACCTTC

d_call: -
j_call: TRBJ1-5
clone_size: -
v_call: TRBV28
cdr3_aa: CASSVDSNQPQHF
cdr3_nt: TGTGCCAGCAGTGTGGACAGCAATCAGCCCCAGCATTTT

d_call: -
j_call: TRBJ1-1
clone_size: -
v_call: TRBV7-9
cdr3_aa: CASSGRQGNTEAFF
cdr3_nt: TGTGCCAGCAGCGGAAGGCAGGGGAACACTGAAGCTTTCTTT

d_call: TRBD1
j_call: TRBJ2-7
clone_size: -
v_call: TRBV30
cdr3_aa: CACGTGTVHEQYF
cdr3_nt: TGTGCCTGTGGGACAGGTACCGTCCACGAGCAGTACTTC

d_call: TRBD2
j_call: TRBJ2-5
clone_size: -
v_call: TRBV7-9
cdr3_aa: CASSLVVREETQYF
cdr3_nt: TGTGCCAGCAGCTTAGTAGTGCGGGAGGAGACCCAGTACTTC

d_call: -
j_call: TRBJ2-1
clone_size: -
v_call: TRBV19
cdr3_aa: CASSTTGRAGNEQFF
cdr3_nt: TGTGCCAGTAGCACCACGGGACGGGCGGGGAATGAGCAGTTCTTC

d_call: -
j_call: TRBJ2-7
clone_size: -
v_call: TRBV10-3
cdr3_aa: CAISEPHRGGGGYEQYF
cdr3_nt: TGTGCCATCAGCGAGCCACACCGCGGGGGAGGGGGCTACGAGCAGTACTTC

d_call: TRBD1
j_call: TRBJ1-2
clone_size: -
v_call: TRBV7-8
cdr3_aa: CASSLGQGPNYGYTF
cdr3_nt: TGTGCCAGCAGCTTAGGACAGGGGCCTAACTATGGCTACACCTTC

d_call: TRBD2
j_call: TRBJ2-7
clone_size: -
v_call: TRBV7-8
cdr3_aa: CASSLGLAGVYEQYF
cdr3_nt: TGTGCCAGCAGCCTGGGACTAGCGGGAGTGTACGAGCAGTACTTC

d_call: TRBD2
j_call: TRBJ2-1
clone_size: -
v_call: TRBV27
cdr3_aa: CASRGLGYNEQFF
cdr3_nt: TGTGCCAGCAGAGGACTAGGGTACAATGAGCAGTTCTTC

d_call: TRBD1
j_call: TRBJ1-1
clone_size: -
v_call: TRBV19
cdr3_aa: CASKTGGNTEAFF
cdr3_nt: TGTGCCAGCAAGACAGGGGGGAACACTGAAGCTTTCTTT

d_call: -
j_call: TRBJ2-1
clone_size: once
v_call: TRBV27
cdr3_aa: CASSLLGLRFGHEQFF
cdr3_nt: TGTGCCAGCAGTTTGTTGGGGCTTAGATTTGGCCATGAGCAGTTCTTC

d_call: TRBD1
j_call: TRBJ2-7
clone_size: -
v_call: TRBV11-2
cdr3_aa: CASSTGQGTYEQYF
cdr3_nt: TGTGCCAGCAGCACCGGACAGGGAACCTACGAGCAGTACTTC

d_call: TRBD2
j_call: TRBJ2-3
clone_size: -
v_call: TRBV11-2
cdr3_aa: CASSLPWEGTDTQYF
cdr3_nt: TGTGCCAGCAGCCTCCCCTGGGAGGGGACAGATACGCAGTATTTT

d_call: -
j_call: TRBJ2-7
clone_size: -
v_call: TRBV7-9
cdr3_aa: CASSHQQGSYEQYF
cdr3_nt: TGTGCCAGCAGCCACCAACAGGGCTCCTACGAGCAGTACTTC

d_call: -
j_call: TRBJ1-1
clone_size: -
v_call: TRBV27
cdr3_aa: CASRPFLGANTEAFF
cdr3_nt: TGTGCCAGCAGACCCTTTTTGGGCGCGAACACTGAAGCTTTCTTT

d_call: -
j_call: TRBJ2-3
clone_size: -
v_call: TRBV4-1
cdr3_aa: CASSPTVGGPLTDTQYF
cdr3_nt: TGCGCCAGCAGCCCCACTGTCGGAGGGCCCCTCACAGATACGCAGTATTTT